Below are 4 T cell receptor beta chains sequenced from a single sample in a study of cytomegalovirus exposure and HLA in healthy donors. 13 Jbeta primers and 60 Vbeta primers were used for the PCR. TCRdb's table, derived via immunoSEQ multiplex PCR, lists solely in-frame clones and lacks some. The data contain about 180,000 clones, around 75% of them singletons. The specimen was PBMCs. The receptors stem from a female donor in good health and CMV-seronegative.

The chain links TRBV7-4 to TRBJ1-3; perhaps TRBD1 as D (5 bases). The CDR3 has 14 amino acids. V lost 5 bases, J lost 1 base, and 9 bases lay in between. Germline CDR1 reads SGHVT; CDR2 reads SQSDAQ. This CDR3 reads CASSDRQSGNTIYF. CDR3 in DNA: TGTGCCAGCAGCGATAGACAGTCTGGAAACACCATATATTTT.

The table lists this clone with a count of one. This sequence joins TRBV7-3 and TRBJ2-3; D is perhaps TRBD2 (6 bases). Trimming cost V 1 base and J 2 bases, with 10 bases left between them. CDR3 length: 15 amino acids. CDR1 and CDR2 (germline): SGHTA, FQGTGA. CDR3 residues: CASSLRGRSTDTQYF. DNA of the CDR3: TGTGCCAGCAGCTTAAGAGGGAGGTCCACAGATACGCAGTATTTT.

This clone was observed a single time. This rearrangement joins TRBV7-3 to TRBJ2-5, with 8 bases identical to TRBD2. The V segment lost 5 bases and the J segment 5 bases; nucleotides outside the gene matches: 7. This CDR3 has 14 amino acids. CDR1 and CDR2 (germline): SGHTA, FQGTGA. CDR3 sequence: CASSPTGGRETQYF. The CDR3 DNA is TGTGCCAGCAGCCCAACGGGGGGGCGGGAGACCCAGTACTTC.

J is TRBJ2-6 and V is TRBV7-3; D unclear. CDR1 SGHTA and CDR2 FQGTGA come from the germline V gene. Trimming pared 2 bases from V and 2 bases from J, leaving 10 bases between. The CDR3 is 16 residues long. This chain's CDR3 is CASSLSLAPGANVLTF. Here the CDR3 DNA reads TGTGCCAGCAGCTTATCCCTGGCCCCTGGGGCCAACGTCCTGACTTTC. The entire variable domain, with the rest obtained from reference TRBV7-3 and TRBJ2-6, is as follows: GAGVSQTPSNKVTEKGKYVELRCDPISGHTALYWYRQSLGQGPEFLIYFQGTGAADDSGLPNDRFFAVRPEGSVSTLKIQRTERGDSAVYLCASSLSLAPGANVLTFGAGSRLTVL.